This TCR beta chain was retrieved from a study of blood T cells in healthy people across ages. This clonotype was seen only a few times. Together with a sample-barcoded 5' primer, a J-beta primer mix was included in a second PCR lasting about 6 to 11 cycles. Unique molecular identifiers of 12 random nucleotides labeled each cDNA. All samples yielded 2.5 million or more CDR3-containing paired-end reads. In TCRdb, the 5' RACE reads were re-called with MiXCR into one record per CDR3 protein. The table shows approximately 800,000 distinct CDR3 sequences, with about 45% occurring only once. This receptor was obtained from a man aged 80 or over in good health. Sequenced: blood.

CDR3 in DNA: TGCAGCGCCGACGGGCCCCAACGAGAGACCCAGTACTTC. Protein: CSADGPQRETQYF. J is TRBJ2-7 and V is TRBV29-1; no definite D call. The J call could be wrong; TRBJ2-5 is a better fit for the DNA end. The CDR3 spans 13 residues. The germline gives CDR1 SQVTM, CDR2 ANQGSEA.